This entry is about one T cell receptor beta chain. The antigen this receptor binds is unknown. There are no base qualities to consult, and no much larger clone falls within one base. V trim: 0 bases; J trim: 3 bases; unmatched bases: 8. CDR1 is given as SGHRS and CDR2 as YFSETQ, both from the germline V gene. The CDR3 runs 17 residues from the cysteine to the phenylalanine. Only the CDR3 DNA stays, 51 bases, in frame from base 1. TCRbeta CDR3 regions were amplified from genomic DNA by means of the immunoSEQ Assay, a bias-controlled multiplex PCR. The paper's data handling went like this. Nucleated cell counts per sample were estimated from amplification of reference gene primers within the assay. To quantify the absolute abundance of each unique TCRbeta CDR3 rearrangement, sequence reads were collapsed and filtered. For each sample, productive Simpson clonality was calculated as the square root of Simpson's diversity index over productive rearrangements. This immuneACCESS table, as held by TCRdb, lists in-frame sequences with V and J called but not all clones. Of the missing ones, under half trace to an unresolved V gene in checked studies; the others have no known cause. That table furnishes V, J and clone size, whereas the DNA furnished D and trimming. The sample table lists 130,000 or so clones, 88% of them with a count of one. The ten largest clonotypes hold approximately 10% of the sample.

The sample belongs to a study of blood T cell repertoires in COVID-19 (dated by TCRdb to 2018 to 2021). Looking at the study overall: Samples covering the acute and convalescent phases of COVID-19 were provided by collaborators in the United States, Italy and Spain. The prospective study material was composed of cDNA or gDNA derived from T cells, B-cell-depleted T cells, or PBMCs. The dataset comprised deeply sampled blood TCRbeta repertoires from subjects exposed to, actively infected with, or recovered from COVID-19. The repertoires were made available in a free public database intended to serve as a resource for research on the immune response to SARS-CoV-2. Samples were obtained from the ongoing ImmuneRACE study (first 160 participants) and from about 1,300 subjects provided by 6 global collaborators. The sample metadata nearly always contained a de-identified subject ID, COVID-19 status, age in years and sex. Where available, HLA class I and class II types were taken from metadata supplied by the sample provider and were not determined by assay-based typing. Beyond this particular receptor, the publication reports: Clinical and demographic metadata were provided uncurated, with the amount varying by source and participant.

Collaborating institutions collected whole blood in K2EDTA tubes following their own protocols. For TCRbeta analysis, collaborator samples were shipped as frozen whole blood, as isolated PBMCs, or as DNA extracted from either sample type. The sequenced sample consisted of peripheral blood. The source is a man in his fifties or sixties with active or convalescent COVID-19. The V and J segments used are TRBV5-1 and TRBJ2-7; a stretch of 11 junction bases matches TRBD1. The CDR3 protein: CASSLGSRTGGYYEQYF. The DNA reads TGCGCCAGCAGCTTGGGTAGCCGGACAGGGGGCTACTACGAGCAGTACTTC. With the rest looked up from the reference TRBV5-1 and TRBJ2-7 genes rather than sequenced, the full variable domain is KAGVTQTPRYLIKTRGQQVTLSCSPISGHRSVSWYQQTPGQGLQFLFEYFSETQRNKGNFPGRFSGRQFSNSRSEMNVSTLELGDSALYLCASSLGSRTGGYYEQYFGPGTRLTVT.